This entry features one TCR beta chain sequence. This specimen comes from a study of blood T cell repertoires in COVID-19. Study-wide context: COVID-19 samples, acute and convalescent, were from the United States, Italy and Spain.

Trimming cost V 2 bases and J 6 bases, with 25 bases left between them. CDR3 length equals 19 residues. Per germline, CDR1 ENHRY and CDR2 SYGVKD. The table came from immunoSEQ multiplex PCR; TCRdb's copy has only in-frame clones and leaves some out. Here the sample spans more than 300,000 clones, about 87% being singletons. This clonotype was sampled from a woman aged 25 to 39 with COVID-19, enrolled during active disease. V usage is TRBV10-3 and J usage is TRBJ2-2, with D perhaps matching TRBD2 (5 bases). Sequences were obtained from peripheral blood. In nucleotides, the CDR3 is TGTGCCATCAGTGAGAGGAGAGGTAGCGTCAGTGTCAGCGCCGGGGAGCTGTTTTTT. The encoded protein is CAISERRGSVSVSAGELFF.